The 22 T cell receptor beta chains reported below all come from one sample, sequenced in a study of breast tumors, draining lymph nodes, adjacent tissues. TCRdb analysed the multiplex PCR reads with MiXCR anew, one entry per CDR3 protein. This sample has approximately 20,000 distinct CDR3 sequences, with 43% found just once. The specimen sequenced was breast tumor tissue. The receptors derive from a female donor with breast cancer. Some clones in this sample may be carry-over from other donors' samples.

Regarding this clonotype: The conserved phenylalanine or tryptophan is not found at the CDR3 terminus, so this likely reflects a read error. The chain links TRBV6-2 or TRBV6-3 to TRBJ2-5; D is possibly TRBD2 (5 bases). From germline, CDR1 is MNHEY and CDR2 SVGEGT. There are 14 residues in the CDR3. The CDR3 sequence is CASSHSGGYQPQYS. The CDR3 nucleotides read TGTGCCAGCAGTCACTCCGGCGGGTATCAGCCCCAGTACTCC.

This clonotype occurred many times. This chain links TRBV28 with TRBJ2-3; TRBD1 aligns across 10 bases. The germline gives CDR1 MDHEN, CDR2 SYDVKM. V lost 4 bases, J lost 4 bases, and 5 bases stayed unmatched. The CDR3 length is 15 residues. CDR3 in amino acids: CASSSPDRGADTQYF. The CDR3 region has the DNA TGTGCCAGCAGTTCTCCGGACAGGGGGGCAGATACGCAGTATTTT.

By sample share, this clonotype is medium-sized. The chain combines TRBV7-8 with TRBJ2-3; 11 bases fit TRBD2. CDR1 SGHVS and CDR2 FQNEAQ come from the germline V gene. After removal of 5 bases from V and 1 base from J, the junction contained 11 bases not matched to a gene. CDR3 size: 18 residues. CDR3 in amino acids: CASSVLAGVTVGTDTQYF. The DNA for the CDR3 is TGTGCCAGCAGCGTACTAGCGGGAGTAACTGTGGGCACAGATACGCAGTATTTT.

The rearrangement uses TRBV19 and TRBJ2-7, with 12 bases lining up with TRBD2. The CDR3 spans 14 residues. The ends lost 7 bases at V and 0 bases at J; junction bases unmatched: 1. Germline loops: CDR1 LNHDA, CDR2 SQIVND (reference sequence). CDR3 in DNA: TGTGCCAGTAAGACTAGCGGGAGCTCCTACGAGCAGTACTTC. It translates to CASKTSGSSYEQYF.

The rearrangement links TRBV7-9 to TRBJ2-2, with 13 positions matching TRBD2. Germline V gives CDR1 SEHNR, CDR2 FQNEAQ (reference sequence). With V trimmed by 5 bases and J by 0 bases, 15 bases remained unmatched. This CDR3 spans 21 amino acids. CDR3 loop: CASSPQGRGTSGTPNTGELFF. The DNA for the CDR3 is TGTGCCAGCAGCCCTCAAGGTCGGGGGACTAGCGGGACCCCGAACACCGGGGAGCTGTTTTTT.

In regard to this clonotype: The CDR3 does not end in the conserved phenylalanine or tryptophan, so this is likely a read error. It is unclear where the CDR3 begins or ends on the DNA, so no DNA is shown, and the CDR3 is as TCRdb lists it. The rearrangement links TRBV6-1 to TRBJ2-7; the listed D gene, TRBD2, was not tested against the DNA. Counting both end residues, the CDR3 totals 16 amino acids. The germline CDR1 and CDR2 sequences are MNHNS and SASEGT. The CDR3 is CASSERSEGPTHERYS.

The sample holds many counts of this clonotype. The V gene is TRBV12-3 or TRBV12-4, the J gene TRBJ2-6; D is possibly TRBD1 or TRBD2 (6 bases each). The CDR3 runs 16 residues. V lost 5 bases to trimming and J lost 4 bases, with 15 bases between them. The DNA of the CDR3 is TGTGCCAGCAGTCCCCCCGGGGGCGGCGGGGCCAACGTCCTGACTTTC. Translating gives CASSPPGGGGANVLTF.

This clonotype was recorded at least ten times. The gene calls are TRBV18 and TRBJ1-6; a weak D match, TRBD1 (6 bases). Deletions cut 5 bases from V and 4 bases from J, with 15 bases between. This CDR3 is built from 16 residues. Germline CDR1 KGHSH, CDR2 LQKENI. The DNA for the CDR3 is TGTGCCAGCTCAGCACAGGGACCCGGGTATAATTCACCCCTCCACTTT. This translates into CASSAQGPGYNSPLHF.

Ten or more counts support this clonotype. The V and J genes are TRBV6-1 and TRBJ2-7; 13 bases are shared with TRBD2. V shed 0 bases, J shed 5 bases, and the junction held 7 bases outside the gene matches. The CDR3 spans 17 residues. The germline gives CDR1 MNHNS, CDR2 SASEGT. In DNA, the CDR3 is TGTGCCAGCAGTGAAGCACTAGCGGGAGGGCCTGAAGACGAGCAGTACTTC. Protein product: CASSEALAGGPEDEQYF.

The sample holds a few counts of this clonotype. Since no conserved phenylalanine or tryptophan closes the CDR3, a read error is the likely cause. The DNA is omitted, as the CDR3 cannot be located on it reliably, and the CDR3 follows TCRdb's listing. CDR3: CASSLKAG. The chain has TRBV7-8 and TRBJ2-1; whether TRBD2, the table's D call, matches the DNA was not checked. Per germline, CDR1 SGHVS and CDR2 FQNEAQ. The CDR3 numbers 8 amino acids, ends counted.

This clonotype was detected once. V usage is TRBV20-1 and J usage is TRBJ2-1; no firm D call. This CDR3 is built from 11 residues. Germline lookup yields CDR1 DFQATT and CDR2 SNEGSKA (reference sequence). Deletions cut 2 bases from V and 8 bases from J, with 7 bases between. The CDR3 spells CSARSRHEQFF. The CDR3 DNA reads TGCAGTGCTAGATCCCGCCATGAGCAGTTCTTC.

This clonotype was counted at least ten times. The chain links TRBV5-1 to TRBJ2-3, with D tentatively TRBD1 or TRBD2 (5 bases each). The ends were cut back, 4 bases at V and 2 bases at J, with 14 bases in the middle. CDR1 is SGHRS, CDR2 YFSETQ, per germline. The CDR3 runs 15 residues. The CDR3 region is CASSTQGPSTDTQYF. In nucleotides, the CDR3 is TGCGCCAGCAGCACCCAGGGACCGTCCACAGATACGCAGTATTTT.

This clonotype came up many times. A much larger clone differs by one base, so this may be a read error. The rearrangement joins TRBV6-6 to TRBJ2-5; D is perhaps TRBD2 (6 bases). This CDR3 has 15 amino acids. Germline V gives CDR1 MNHNY, CDR2 SVGAGI (reference sequence). Trimming removed 5 bases at V and 3 bases at J, with 16 bases between. CDR3 sequence: CASSHRPAGKETQYF. In nucleotides, the CDR3 is TGTGCCAGCAGTCACAGGCCCGCGGGGAAAGAGACCCAGTACTTC.

This clonotype showed up just a few times. The chain combines TRBV2 with TRBJ1-1; D remains ambiguous. Trimming left V 5 bases short and J 4 bases short, with 5 bases between. The CDR3 sequence is 11 residues long. CDR1 and CDR2 (germline): SNHLY, FYNNEI. The CDR3 DNA reads TGTGCCAGCAGTCAACGCACTGAAGCTTTCTTT. It encodes CASSQRTEAFF.

For this clonotype: Just one base apart from a much larger clone, this may be a read error. The chain carries TRBV5-4 and TRBJ2-1; TRBD2 might be the D (6 bases). The CDR3 is 15 residues long. Germline values: CDR1 SGHNT, CDR2 YYREEE (reference sequence). CDR3 bases: TGTGCCGGCAGCCCCCGGGACTTCTCCTACAATGAGCAGTTCTTC. Residues: CAGSPRDFSYNEQFF.

The V call is TRBV5-5, the J call TRBJ1-6, with 10 bases that match TRBD1. Germline V lookup: CDR1 SGHKS, CDR2 YYEKEE (reference sequence). With V trimmed by 4 bases and J by 0 bases, 7 bases remained unmatched. There are 18 residues in the CDR3. The CDR3 nucleotides read TGTGCCAGCAGCACCCAGGACAGGGGGAGCTCCTATAATTCACCCCTCCACTTT. Its translation is CASSTQDRGSSYNSPLHF.

As concerns this clonotype: Mismatch with germline at one junction end may stem from a read error. This chain connects TRBV7-3 to TRBJ2-2; possible D gene TRBD2, 5 bases. This CDR3 contains 13 residues. CDR1 and CDR2 from the germline V gene are SGHTA and FQGTGA. The CDR3 coding sequence is TGTGCCGGCAGTGAGCTGGGCACCGGGGAGCCGTTTTTT. As protein: CAGSELGTGEPFF. Combining the CDR3 with reference TRBV7-3 and TRBJ2-2 gives the whole variable domain GAGVSQTPSNKVTEKGKYVELRCDPISGHTALYWYRQSLGQGPEFLIYFQGTGAADDSGLPNDRFFAVRPEGSVSTLKIQRTERGDSAVYLCAGSELGTGEPFFGEGSRLTVL.

This clonotype has a count of ten or more. A much larger clone differs by one base, so this may be a read error. The J gene is TRBJ2-7, the V gene TRBV20-1; 9 nucleotides line up with TRBD2. There are 14 residues in the CDR3. CDR1 is DFQATT and CDR2 is SNEGSKA in the germline V gene (reference sequence). CDR3 coding DNA: TGCAGTGCCTCAAGACTAGCGGTCTCCTCCGAGCAGTACTTC. It codes for CSASRLAVSSEQYF.

This clonotype was seen repeatedly, ten times or more. A much bigger clone sits one base away, suggesting this may be a read error. The chain has TRBV6-6 and TRBJ2-1; D remains unclear. This CDR3 is built from 12 residues. Trimming shortened V by 7 bases and J by 8 bases, and 12 bases separated the two germline ends. Germline V gene data show CDR1 as MNHNY and CDR2 as SVGAGI (reference sequence). The CDR3 is CASTTTPHEQFF. CDR3 in DNA: TGTGCCAGCACCACCACCCCCCATGAGCAGTTCTTC.

This clonotype was counted many times. V gene TRBV12-3 or TRBV12-4 combines with J gene TRBJ1-5; tentatively, D is TRBD1 (5 bases). There are 14 residues in the CDR3. V was clipped by 4 bases and J by 9 bases, with 16 bases between them. The CDR3: CASSSRNGAWPQHF. Here the CDR3 DNA reads TGTGCCAGCAGTTCCCGGAACGGGGCCTGGCCCCAGCATTTT.

J is TRBJ2-3 and V is TRBV24-1; 7 bases agree with TRBD2. J lost 4 bases, V lost 3 bases, and 9 bases had no gene match. The CDR3 runs 16 residues. The germline gives CDR1 KGHDR, CDR2 SFDVKD. DNA for the CDR3: TGTGCCACCAGTGATGTGTCCGGCGGGAGCGCAGATACGCAGTATTTT. Translated: CATSDVSGGSADTQYF.

This clonotype was seen many times. The chain couples TRBV2 to TRBJ2-1; the D is unclear. The CDR3 is made up of 14 amino acids. The V and J ends lost 7 bases and 2 bases respectively, with 12 bases between them. Per the germline V gene, CDR1 is SNHLY and CDR2 is FYNNEI. The CDR3 spells CASMASVPYNEQFF. Here the CDR3 DNA reads TGTGCCAGCATGGCCAGCGTTCCCTACAATGAGCAGTTCTTC.